This T cell receptor beta chain was obtained from a study of cytomegalovirus exposure and HLA in healthy donors. Primers: 60 Vbeta forward and 13 Jbeta reverse. Assay used: immunoSEQ multiplex PCR; TCRdb lists only in-frame clones, some missing. The table has under 300,000 clones, around nine tenths seen once; the top ten hold approximately 1.5%. J gave up 5 bases and V 6 bases, and 5 bases lay outside the gene matches. The CDR3 covers 14 residues. Germline CDR1 and CDR2: SNHLY and FYNNEI. As concerns this clone: Its antigen is still unknown.

General observations from the study: Under in vitro conditions, a few CMV-associated chains were confirmed as specific for CMV antigens. The Asian-associated ancestry cluster reportedly had fewer N-insertions than the approximately 670-donor mean in a later analysis. In a later analysis, at a false discovery rate of 0.05, 16,951 TCR beta sequences matched HLA alleles.

Sequenced sample: PBMCs. This rearrangement joins TRBV2 to TRBJ2-5, with 11 bases aligning to TRBD2. The sequence was obtained from a girl aged 2 to 10 in good health and CMV-seronegative. The CDR3 spells CASRLAGGGETQYF. CDR3 DNA: TGTGCCAGCAGGCTAGCGGGGGGAGGGGAGACCCAGTACTTC.